The clone carrying this T cell receptor (beta chain) was observed a handful of times. CDR3 length: 13 residues. Germline assignment: CDR1 MNHNS and CDR2 SASEGT. V shed 6 bases and J shed 4 bases, with 12 bases lying between them. The record originates from a study of cytomegalovirus exposure and HLA in healthy donors. Primers for the PCR totalled 60 Vbeta and 13 Jbeta. The table came from immunoSEQ multiplex PCR; TCRdb's copy has only in-frame clones and leaves some out. The data contain roughly 100,000 clones, over 12% of them singletons. The rearrangement joins TRBV6-1 to TRBJ1-2, with a tentative D call TRBD1 (5 bases). The sample comprised PBMCs. The source is a female donor in good health and CMV-seronegative. Here the CDR3 DNA reads TGTGCCAGCAGAGAGACAGCTTCCTATGGCTACACCTTC. Protein product: CASRETASYGYTF.